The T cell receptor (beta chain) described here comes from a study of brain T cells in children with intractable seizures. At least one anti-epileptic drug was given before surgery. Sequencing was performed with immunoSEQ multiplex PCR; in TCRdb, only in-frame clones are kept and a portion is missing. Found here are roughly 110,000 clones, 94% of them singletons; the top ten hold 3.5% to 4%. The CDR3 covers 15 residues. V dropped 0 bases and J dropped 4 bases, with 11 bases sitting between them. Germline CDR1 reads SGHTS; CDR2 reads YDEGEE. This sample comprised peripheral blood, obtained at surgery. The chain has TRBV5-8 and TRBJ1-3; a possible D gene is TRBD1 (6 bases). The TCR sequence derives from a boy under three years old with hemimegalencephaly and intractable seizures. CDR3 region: CASSLDRATGNTIYF. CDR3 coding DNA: TGTGCCAGCAGCTTGGACAGGGCAACAGGAAACACCATATATTTT.